The 24 T cell receptor beta chains given below trace back to one sample, sequenced in a study of tumor-infiltrating lymphocytes in primary liver carcinoma. The authors made TCR beta cDNA from approximately 500 ng total RNA with a constant-region primer. Libraries of TCR beta came from three nested multiplex PCR rounds with slightly modified ARM-PCR. It was with TRBV1-TRBV30 forward primers and a C-beta reverse primer that the first two PCR rounds were run, at approximately 9 cycles each. TCRdb recomputed calls from the multiplex PCR reads with MiXCR, one row per CDR3 protein. There are fewer than 350,000 distinct CDR3 sequences in the sample; more than 55% occur only once, and 9% to 10% lies in the top ten. The blood RNA (from unsorted whole blood) was obtained, and germline DNA was also extracted. Sequences were obtained from peripheral blood. Receptors originate from a man between 35 and 55 years old with primary liver carcinoma and hepatitis B virus infection.

As for this clonotype: Just one base apart from a much larger clone, this may be a read error. The CDR3 does not close with the conserved phenylalanine or tryptophan, likely indicating a read error. The V and J genes are TRBV6-6 and TRBJ1-4; perhaps TRBD1 as D (6 bases). This CDR3 is built from 15 residues. The germline gives CDR1 MNHNY, CDR2 SVGAGI (reference sequence). The V end lost 6 bases, the J end lost 2 bases, and 13 bases lay between the germline ends. CDR3: CASSTQGGTNEKLFL. Written as DNA, the CDR3 is TGTGCCAGCAGCACACAGGGCGGCACTAATGAAAAACTGTTTCTT.

The chain uses TRBV6-2 or TRBV6-3 and TRBJ1-1; D is uncertain. Germline-derived CDR1 and CDR2 are MNHEY and SVGEGT. V lost 2 bases to trimming and J lost 1 base, with 11 bases between them. CDR3 length equals 15 residues. The CDR3 DNA sequence: TGTGCCAGCAGTTACGGTTTTCCGGGGAACACTGAAGCTTTCTTT. As protein: CASSYGFPGNTEAFF.

This clonotype came up once. One end of the junction does not line up with germline, which may come from a read error. The rearrangement uses TRBV29-1 and TRBJ1-6; D gene unclear. CDR3 length equals 16 residues. The V gene's germline CDR1 is SQVTM and CDR2 ANQGSEA. CDR3 nucleotide sequence: TGCAGCGTTCTTAAAAGGATTTTGGACTATAATTCACCCTTCCACTTT. Translated, it gives CSVLKRILDYNSPFHF.

The chain employs TRBV28 and TRBJ2-5; 9 bases fit TRBD2. The CDR3 is 14 amino acids. Germline CDR1 reads MDHEN; CDR2 reads SYDVKM. V shed 5 bases, J shed 5 bases, and the junction held 6 bases outside the gene matches. The DNA for the CDR3 is TGTGCCAGCAGTAAAGGACTAGCGAAGGAGACCCAGTACTTC. Its translation is CASSKGLAKETQYF.

This clonotype was seen a single time. A much larger clonotype is one base distant, so this may be a read error. The chain uses TRBV6-5 and TRBJ2-7; 12 nucleotides align to TRBD1. Germline V gene sequence: CDR1 MNHEY, CDR2 SVGAGI. The CDR3 is 14 amino acids. CDR3 coding DNA: TGTGCCAGCAGCTCGGGACAGGGGGCGAAGGAGCTGTACTTC. Translating gives CASSSGQGAKELYF.

Remarks on this clonotype: No conserved phenylalanine or tryptophan ends this CDR3, so it is likely a read error. The J gene is TRBJ2-7, the V gene TRBV5-6; TRBD2 matches 10 bases. CDR1 and CDR2 from the germline V gene are SGHDT and YYEEEE. V lost 5 bases to trimming and J lost 7 bases; unmatched junction nucleotides: 6. CDR3 length: 13 amino acids. The CDR3 DNA is TGTGCCAGCAGGAGTGTAGCGGGAGGTGAGCAGTACTTA. Its translation is CASRSVAGGEQYL.

V gene TRBV28 combines with J gene TRBJ2-7; 7 bases align to TRBD2. The ends lost 2 bases at V and 2 bases at J; junction bases unmatched: 6. Germline V lookup: CDR1 MDHEN, CDR2 SYDVKM. The CDR3 spans 15 residues. The DNA of the CDR3 is TGTGCCAGCAGTTTAATGGCTAGCGGCCCCTACGAGCAGTACTTC. Protein product: CASSLMASGPYEQYF.

Turning to this clonotype: Relative to the germline gene, one junction end is altered; a read error may explain this. The chain recombines TRBV4-2 with TRBJ2-1; D might be TRBD2 (6 bases). Germline-derived CDR1 and CDR2 are LGHNA and YNFKEQ. This CDR3 is 16 amino acids long. The CDR3 is CARSQLSGLSYNEQFF. CDR3 DNA: TGTGCCAGGAGCCAACTTAGCGGCCTCTCCTACAATGAGCAGTTCTTC.

This chain joins TRBV4-3 and TRBJ2-3, with D unclear. The CDR3 extends over 16 amino acids. CDR1 LGHNA and CDR2 YSLEER come from the germline V gene. The V gene lost 1 base and the J gene lost 2 bases, with 13 bases spanning the gap. CDR3 DNA sequence: TGCGCCAGCAGCCAAGGCTCCCCCGGGCCCACAGATACGCAGTATTTT. This codes for CASSQGSPGPTDTQYF.

Turning to this clonotype: The CDR3 does not close with the conserved phenylalanine or tryptophan, likely indicating a read error. The rearrangement links TRBV11-3 to TRBJ2-5; perhaps D is TRBD1 or TRBD2 (6 bases each). This CDR3 comprises 15 residues. Germline V lookup: CDR1 SGHNT, CDR2 YENEEA. V was cut by 5 bases and J by 5 bases, with 18 bases left in between. CDR3 DNA sequence: TGTGCCAGCAGCCGCACAGGAGGGGGACTCGAGACCCAGTACCTC. Translated, it gives CASSRTGGGLETQYL.

Note on this clonotype: This may come from a read error, since a much larger clone is one base off. The chain employs TRBV6-2 or TRBV6-3 and TRBJ2-1, with a possible D match to TRBD2 (5 bases). Trimming pared 6 bases from V and 7 bases from J, leaving 19 bases between. There are 15 residues in the CDR3. Germline CDR1 is MNHEY and CDR2 is SVGEGT. Written as DNA, the CDR3 is TGTGCCAGCAGCCCGCTTTTTGAGGGAAGGAATGAGCAGTTCTTC. Translation gives CASSPLFEGRNEQFF.

This clonotype has a handful of counts. The chain recombines TRBV28 with TRBJ1-2, with D uncertain. Germline V lookup: CDR1 MDHEN, CDR2 SYDVKM. The CDR3 loop spans 13 amino acids. With 2 bases removed from V and 3 bases from J, the gap between germline ends came to 7 bases. The CDR3 protein is CASSLGGHYGYTF. DNA of the CDR3: TGTGCCAGCAGTTTAGGTGGGCACTATGGCTACACCTTC.

The sample holds a few counts of this clonotype. V gene TRBV10-3 combines with J gene TRBJ2-7, with 9 bases that match TRBD2. The CDR3 is made up of 15 amino acids. Germline V CDR1 and CDR2: ENHRY, SYGVKD. The junction had 11 bases not matched to a gene; V was cut back by 7 bases and J by 4 bases. Written as DNA, the CDR3 is TGTGCCATCACTACCGGACCAGCGGGAGGATACGAGCAGTACTTC. Protein product: CAITTGPAGGYEQYF.

About this clonotype: Mismatch with germline at one junction end may stem from a read error. The rearrangement joins TRBV11-2 to TRBJ2-5; 8 bases map to TRBD1. From germline, CDR1 is SGHAT and CDR2 FQNNGV. The CDR3 is 12 amino acids. The CDR3 bases are TGTGTCAGCAGCTACGGACAGGGTTGCCAGTACTTC. Encoded protein: CVSSYGQGCQYF. Complete variable domain (other parts from reference TRBV11-2 and TRBJ2-5): EAGVAQSPRYKIIEKRQSVAFWCNPISGHATLYWYQQILGQGPKLLIQFQNNGVVDDSQLPKDRFSAERLKGVDSTLKIQPAKLEDSAVYLCVSSYGQGCQYFGPGTRLLVL.

This clonotype was found a few times. This sequence may be a read error, since a much larger clone differs from it by one base. V usage is TRBV4-1 and J usage is TRBJ1-5; D not resolved. CDR3 length equals 13 residues. Germline V gene lookup returns CDR1 MGHRA and CDR2 YSYEKL. The CDR3 spells CASNQVGGQPQHF. Here the CDR3 DNA reads TGCGCCAGCAACCAAGTTGGAGGGCAGCCCCAGCATTTT.

This chain uses TRBV6-5 with TRBJ1-4; a possible D gene is TRBD1 (6 bases). V was trimmed by 7 bases and J by 8 bases, leaving 20 bases between them. Germline loops: CDR1 MNHEY, CDR2 SVGAGI. The CDR3 extends over 15 amino acids. The CDR3 here is CASTPGGRPGEKLFF. The CDR3 nucleotides read TGTGCCAGCACCCCTGGGGGGCGGCCCGGGGAAAAACTGTTTTTT.

The CDR3 region has the DNA TGCGCCAGTTCCGACAGGTGCCCATACAATGAGCAGTTCTTC. It encodes CASSDRCPYNEQFF. The chain joins TRBV5-1 to TRBJ2-1; D might be TRBD1 (6 bases). CDR3 length equals 14 residues. Trimming left V 8 bases short and J 4 bases short, with 16 bases between. Germline V gene sequence: CDR1 SGHRS, CDR2 YFSETQ.

The chain is built from TRBV7-9 and TRBJ1-5, with 8 positions matching TRBD1. Germline trimming cut 5 bases from V and 10 bases from J; bases unmatched to any gene: 13. CDR1 SEHNR and CDR2 FQNEAQ come from the germline V gene (reference sequence). The CDR3 runs to 15 residues. CDR3 nucleotide sequence: TGTGCCAGCAGCCCAGGGACAGGCTCTTCAGAACCCCAGCATTTT. Protein sequence: CASSPGTGSSEPQHF.

For this clonotype: At one boundary the junction diverges from the germline segment, which might be a read error. The rearrangement links TRBV29-1 to TRBJ2-3, with a possible D match to TRBD1 (6 bases). Germline V gene lookup returns CDR1 SQVTM and CDR2 ANQGSEA. The CDR3 sequence is 15 residues long. CDR3 loop: CSVPARGRGTDTQYF. CDR3 sequence (DNA): TGCAGCGTCCCCGCCAGGGGCCGGGGCACAGATACGCAGTATTTC.

About this clonotype itself: Relative to the germline gene, one junction end is altered; a read error may explain this. The genes are TRBV12-3 or TRBV12-4 and TRBJ2-1; 8 bases fit TRBD2. The CDR3 sequence is 18 residues long. CDR3 DNA sequence: TGTGGCAGCAGTCGATCAACTGGGAGCGGGAGTCCCCTCAATGAGCAGTTCTTC. As protein: CGSSRSTGSGSPLNEQFF.

The V and J genes are TRBV2 and TRBJ2-5, with D uncertain. This CDR3 has 15 amino acids. V gave up 2 bases and J gave up 0 bases, with 10 bases separating them. Germline-derived CDR1 and CDR2 are SNHLY and FYNNEI. The CDR3 DNA reads as TGTGCCAGCAGTGAATTTTCCGCATACCAAGAGACCCAGTACTTC. This codes for CASSEFSAYQETQYF. The full variable domain, its missing parts supplied by reference TRBV2 and TRBJ2-5, is EPEVTQTPSHQVTQMGQEVILRCVPISNHLYFYWYRQILGQKVEFLVSFYNNEISEKSEIFDDQFSVERPDGSNFTLKIRSTKLEDSAMYFCASSEFSAYQETQYFGPGTRLLVL.

Only a few counts were recorded for this clonotype. The chain uses TRBV5-4 and TRBJ2-5; D might be TRBD2 (5 bases). The V end was cut by 6 bases, the J end by 4 bases, with 16 bases between. Germline V lookup: CDR1 SGHNT, CDR2 YYREEE (reference sequence). This CDR3 has 14 residues. CDR3 coding DNA: TGTGCCAGCAAGAGGGAGATCGAGGGAGAGACCCAGTACTTC. Translation: CASKREIEGETQYF.

On this clonotype: This may arise from a read error, as a much more abundant clone is one base away. This chain connects TRBV4-3 to TRBJ2-4, with D perhaps matching TRBD2 (5 bases). There are 17 residues in the CDR3. Per the germline V gene, CDR1 is LGHNA and CDR2 is YSLEER. This CDR3 is CASSPPAAPLAKNFQYF. In DNA form, the CDR3 reads TGCGCCAGCAGCCCCCCGGCGGCACCCCTAGCCAAAAACTTTCAGTACTTC.

As concerns this clonotype: A read error may produce the germline difference seen at one junction end. The chain is built from TRBV29-1 and TRBJ2-2; 10 nucleotides match TRBD1. CDR1 SQVTM and CDR2 ANQGSEA come from the germline V gene. The CDR3 totals 15 residues. CDR3 in amino acids: CSVSGDRGNTGEPFF. The CDR3 DNA sequence: TGCAGTGTTAGCGGGGACAGGGGTAACACCGGGGAGCCGTTTTTT.